The clone carrying this T cell receptor (beta chain) was counted a single time. The data were taken from a study of blood T cell repertoires in COVID-19. Study context: Donors in the United States, Italy and Spain gave samples during acute or convalescent COVID-19. The analysed material was cDNA or gDNA that came from T cells, B-cell-depleted T cells, or PBMCs.

The method was immunoSEQ multiplex PCR; TCRdb's version includes in-frame clones alone and lacks a portion of them. Of about 350,000 clones in the sample, roughly 90% are singletons; the top ten hold about 0.94%. Participants had their cohort set by participant-reported clinical history. Exposed study participants had met a COVID-19 case within 2 weeks before entry. This CDR3 has 14 amino acids. Germline CDR1 and CDR2: SGHRS and YFSETQ. J was trimmed by 7 bases and V by 4 bases; bases with no gene match: 7. This sequence was found in a woman in her 30s who had been exposed to COVID-19. Sequenced: PBMCs or T cells enriched from blood (not recorded which). J is TRBJ1-4 and V is TRBV5-1, with 7 nucleotides matching TRBD1. The chain's CDR3 is CASSTTGRGEKLFF. The DNA of the CDR3 is TGCGCCAGCAGCACGACAGGGCGGGGTGAAAAACTGTTTTTT.